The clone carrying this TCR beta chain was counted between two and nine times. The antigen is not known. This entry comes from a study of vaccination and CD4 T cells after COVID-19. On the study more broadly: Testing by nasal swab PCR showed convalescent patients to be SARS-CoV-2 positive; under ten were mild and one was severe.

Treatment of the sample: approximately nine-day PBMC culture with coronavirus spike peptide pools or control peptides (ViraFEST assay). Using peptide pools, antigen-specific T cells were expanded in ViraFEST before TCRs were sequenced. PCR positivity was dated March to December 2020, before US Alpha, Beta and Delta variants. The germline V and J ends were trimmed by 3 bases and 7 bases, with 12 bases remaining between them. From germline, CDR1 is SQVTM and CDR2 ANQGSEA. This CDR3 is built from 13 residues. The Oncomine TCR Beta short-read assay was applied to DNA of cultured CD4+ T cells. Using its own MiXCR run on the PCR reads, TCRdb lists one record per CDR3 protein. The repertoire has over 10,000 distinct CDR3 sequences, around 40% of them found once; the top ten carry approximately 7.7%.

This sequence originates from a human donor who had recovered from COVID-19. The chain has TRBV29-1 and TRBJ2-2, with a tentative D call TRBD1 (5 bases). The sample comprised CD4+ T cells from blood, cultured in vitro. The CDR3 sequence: CSVDSGWGGELFF. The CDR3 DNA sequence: TGCAGCGTTGATTCAGGGTGGGGCGGGGAGCTGTTTTTT.